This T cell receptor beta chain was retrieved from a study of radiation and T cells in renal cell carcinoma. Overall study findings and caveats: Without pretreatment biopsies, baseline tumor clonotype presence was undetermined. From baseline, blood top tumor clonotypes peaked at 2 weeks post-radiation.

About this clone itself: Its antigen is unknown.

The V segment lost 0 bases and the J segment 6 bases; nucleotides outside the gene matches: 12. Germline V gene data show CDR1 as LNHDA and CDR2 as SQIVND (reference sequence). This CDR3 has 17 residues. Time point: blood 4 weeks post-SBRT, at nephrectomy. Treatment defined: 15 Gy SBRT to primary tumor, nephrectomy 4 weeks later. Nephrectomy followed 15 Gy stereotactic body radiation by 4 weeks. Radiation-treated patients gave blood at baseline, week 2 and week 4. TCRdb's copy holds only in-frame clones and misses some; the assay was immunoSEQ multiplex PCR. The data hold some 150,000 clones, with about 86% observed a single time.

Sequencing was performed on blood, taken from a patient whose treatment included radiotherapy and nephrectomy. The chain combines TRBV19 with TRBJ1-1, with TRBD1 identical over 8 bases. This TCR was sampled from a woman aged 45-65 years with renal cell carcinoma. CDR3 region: CASSIEATRTGRAEAFF. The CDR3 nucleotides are TGTGCCAGTAGTATAGAGGCCACTAGGACAGGGAGGGCTGAAGCTTTCTTT.